These 19 T cell receptor beta chains originate from one sample sequenced in a study of blood T cell repertoires in COVID-19. Clones were sequenced by immunoSEQ multiplex PCR, and TCRdb holds only the in-frame ones, with some missing. The sample holds some 350,000 clones; 80% to 90% are singletons and the top ten take approximately 1%. What was sequenced was PBMCs or T cells enriched from blood (not recorded which). The receptors stem from a young man who had recovered from COVID-19.

The J gene is TRBJ1-1, the V gene TRBV27, with TRBD1 matching 7 bases. With 3 bases clipped from V and 4 bases from J, the junction kept 5 bases outside the gene matches. Germline CDR1 is MNHEY and CDR2 is SMNVEV (reference sequence). CDR3 length: 14 amino acids. The DNA of the CDR3 is TGTGCCAGCAGTTTCTCGACAGGGTTCACTGAAGCTTTCTTT. Its translation: CASSFSTGFTEAFF.

V is TRBV28 and J is TRBJ2-5; 8 nucleotides match TRBD2. Germline V lookup: CDR1 MDHEN, CDR2 SYDVKM. The CDR3 spans 18 residues. Trimming removed 7 bases from V and 3 bases from J; junction bases left unmatched: 19. In DNA form, the CDR3 reads TGTGCCAGCACTAGGAGTAGAGGGAGCGGGAGAAGGAAAGAGACCCAGTACTTC. It encodes CASTRSRGSGRRKETQYF. The full variable domain, completed using reference TRBV28 and TRBJ2-5, is DVKVTQSSRYLVKRTGEKVFLECVQDMDHENMFWYRQDPGLGLRLIYFSYDVKMKEKGDIPEGYSVSREKKERFSLILESASTNQTSMYLCASTRSRGSGRRKETQYFGPGTRLLVL.

Here the CDR3 DNA reads TGTGCCAGCTCACCTAAACAGGGGGATGGCTACACCTTC. This sequence encodes CASSPKQGDGYTF. J is TRBJ1-2 and V is TRBV18, with TRBD1 matching 8 bases. J lost 6 bases, V lost 3 bases, and 3 bases had no gene match. Germline CDR1 is KGHSH and CDR2 is LQKENI. The CDR3 sequence is 13 residues long.

The V and J genes are TRBV7-3 and TRBJ1-1; 10 nucleotides line up with TRBD1. The ends lost 4 bases at V and 12 bases at J; junction bases unmatched: 11. Germline lookup yields CDR1 SGHTA and CDR2 FQGTGA. CDR3 length equals 14 residues. The chain's CDR3 is CASSSSGTGALTFF. The DNA of the CDR3 is TGTGCCAGCAGCTCATCCGGGACAGGGGCCTTAACTTTCTTT.

This chain joins TRBV2 and TRBJ1-1; no firm D call. Germline assignment: CDR1 SNHLY and CDR2 FYNNEI. The CDR3 has 11 amino acids. Trimming left V 4 bases short and J 10 bases short, with 10 bases between. The DNA for the CDR3 is TGTGCCAGCAGTGGTGGAGTGAGAGCTTTCTTT. Protein sequence: CASSGGVRAFF.

V gene TRBV7-8 combines with J gene TRBJ2-1; TRBD2 agrees at 7 bases. The J segment lost 0 bases and the V segment lost 1 base, leaving 3 bases of the junction unmatched. There are 16 residues in the CDR3. Germline CDR1 is SGHVS and CDR2 is FQNEAQ. CDR3 sequence reads: CASSLVGGSSYNEQFF. The CDR3 DNA is TGTGCCAGCAGCTTAGTCGGCGGGAGCTCCTACAATGAGCAGTTCTTC.

The gene calls are TRBV7-9 and TRBJ1-1; D is undetermined. V was trimmed by 1 base and J by 5 bases, leaving 8 bases between them. The CDR3 loop spans 13 amino acids. Per the germline V gene, CDR1 is SEHNR and CDR2 is FQNEAQ (reference sequence). This chain's CDR3 is CASSLERETEAFF. In DNA form, the CDR3 reads TGTGCCAGCAGCTTAGAACGAGAGACTGAAGCTTTCTTT.

The chain carries TRBV2 and TRBJ1-5; TRBD1 might be the D (6 bases). Germline V gene lookup returns CDR1 SNHLY and CDR2 FYNNEI. CDR3 length: 14 residues. V was trimmed by 6 bases and J by 8 bases, leaving 17 bases between them. CDR3 residues: CASSYGQRREPQHF. In nucleotides, the CDR3 is TGTGCCAGCAGCTACGGACAGAGACGGGAGCCCCAGCATTTT. The full variable domain, with the rest looked up from reference TRBV2 and TRBJ1-5, is EPEVTQTPSHQVTQMGQEVILRCVPISNHLYFYWYRQILGQKVEFLVSFYNNEISEKSEIFDDQFSVERPDGSNFTLKIRSTKLEDSAMYFCASSYGQRREPQHFGDGTRLSIL.

The genes are TRBV7-9 and TRBJ2-3; 10 bases are shared with TRBD2. Trimming cost V 6 bases and J 3 bases; bases outside gene matches: 3. The CDR3 runs to 14 residues. Looked up from germline, CDR1 is SEHNR and CDR2 is FQNEAQ (reference sequence). For the CDR3, the DNA is TGTGCCAGCAGTCGGACTAGCGGAACAGATACGCAGTATTTT. Protein product: CASSRTSGTDTQYF.

This chain links TRBV11-1 with TRBJ2-1; 8 bases align to TRBD1. CDR1 is SGHAT, CDR2 FQDESV, per germline (reference sequence). Trimming cost V 5 bases and J 1 base; bases outside gene matches: 4. This CDR3 comprises 15 residues. The CDR3 sequence is CASSPQGASYNEQFF. CDR3 in DNA: TGTGCCAGCAGCCCTCAGGGGGCTTCCTACAATGAGCAGTTCTTC.

The chain joins TRBV14 to TRBJ1-1; no definite D call. The CDR3 has 14 amino acids. Germline CDR1 reads SGHDN; CDR2 reads FVKESK. V was pared by 1 base and J by 5 bases, with 11 bases between. This CDR3 reads CASSQVRGGTEAFF. The CDR3 DNA is TGTGCCAGCAGCCAAGTACGCGGAGGGACTGAAGCTTTCTTT. The full variable domain, completed using reference TRBV14 and TRBJ1-1, is EAGVTQFPSHSVIEKGQTVTLRCDPISGHDNLYWYRRVMGKEIKFLLHFVKESKQDESGMPNNRFLAERTGGTYSTLKVQPAELEDSGVYFCASSQVRGGTEAFFGQGTRLTVV.

This clone was recorded once. The chain employs TRBV19 and TRBJ2-5; the D gene is possibly TRBD1 (5 bases). The length of the CDR3 is 17 residues. Germline loops: CDR1 LNHDA, CDR2 SQIVND (reference sequence). Between the trimmed V and J ends, which lost 8 bases and 4 bases, there was a span of 26 bases. The CDR3 protein is CASRPGPQPYFGETQYF. CDR3 DNA: TGTGCCAGTCGTCCAGGGCCCCAGCCCTACTTCGGAGAGACCCAGTACTTC.

In this sample, this clone turned up a few times. This chain uses TRBV28 with TRBJ1-6, with D possibly being TRBD1 (5 bases). CDR3 length: 15 amino acids. Germline CDR1 MDHEN, CDR2 SYDVKM. V was clipped by 2 bases and J by 10 bases, with 15 bases between them. The chain's CDR3 is CASSLKYQGLSPLHF. The CDR3 bases are TGTGCCAGCAGTTTAAAGTATCAGGGATTGTCACCCCTCCACTTT. The full variable domain, with the rest looked up from reference TRBV28 and TRBJ1-6, is DVKVTQSSRYLVKRTGEKVFLECVQDMDHENMFWYRQDPGLGLRLIYFSYDVKMKEKGDIPEGYSVSREKKERFSLILESASTNQTSMYLCASSLKYQGLSPLHFGNGTRLTVT.

This rearrangement joins TRBV2 to TRBJ2-5; D is perhaps TRBD2 (7 bases). The V end was cut by 2 bases, the J end by 4 bases, with 14 bases between. This CDR3 comprises 15 residues. Looked up from germline, CDR1 is SNHLY and CDR2 is FYNNEI. Here the CDR3 DNA reads TGTGCCAGCAGTGAATTTGGGGGAGGGGGAGAGACCCAGTACTTC. It yields the protein CASSEFGGGGETQYF. Full variable domain (remainder filled in from reference TRBV2 and TRBJ2-5): EPEVTQTPSHQVTQMGQEVILRCVPISNHLYFYWYRQILGQKVEFLVSFYNNEISEKSEIFDDQFSVERPDGSNFTLKIRSTKLEDSAMYFCASSEFGGGGETQYFGPGTRLLVL.

The chain uses TRBV5-1 and TRBJ2-1; 8 bases match TRBD1. Germline CDR1 and CDR2: SGHRS and YFSETQ. V lost 4 bases to trimming and J lost 3 bases; unmatched junction nucleotides: 9. This CDR3 has 16 residues. The chain's CDR3 is CASSPGTGGGYNEQFF. CDR3 nucleotide sequence: TGCGCCAGCAGCCCGGGAACAGGGGGAGGCTACAATGAGCAGTTCTTC.

The chain links TRBV28 to TRBJ1-5, with TRBD1 as a possible D gene (6 bases). The germline V gene has CDR1 MDHEN and CDR2 SYDVKM. This CDR3 contains 15 residues. V was trimmed by 2 bases and J by 4 bases, leaving 12 bases between them. The CDR3 bases are TGTGCCAGCAGTTTAAGCCAGGGGCTAAATCAGCCCCAGCATTTT. It yields the protein CASSLSQGLNQPQHF. The full variable domain, in which reference TRBV28 and TRBJ1-5 provide the parts outside the CDR3, is DVKVTQSSRYLVKRTGEKVFLECVQDMDHENMFWYRQDPGLGLRLIYFSYDVKMKEKGDIPEGYSVSREKKERFSLILESASTNQTSMYLCASSLSQGLNQPQHFGDGTRLSIL.

This clone was recorded only once. The chain carries TRBV18 and TRBJ1-1; D not resolved. The CDR3 length is 14 residues. The V end lost 9 bases, the J end lost 4 bases, and 18 bases lay between the germline ends. Germline V gene data show CDR1 as KGHSH and CDR2 as LQKENI. CDR3 loop: CASVPTREATEAFF. The CDR3 DNA reads TGTGCCAGTGTCCCGACACGGGAGGCCACTGAAGCTTTCTTT. Complete variable domain (other parts from reference TRBV18 and TRBJ1-1): NAGVMQNPRHLVRRRGQEARLRCSPMKGHSHVYWYRQLPEEGLKFMVYLQKENIIDESGMPKERFSAEFPKEGPSILRIQQVVRGDSAAYFCASVPTREATEAFFGQGTRLTVV.

The V call is TRBV12-5, the J call TRBJ1-4, with 7 bases lining up with TRBD1. Unmatched junction bases numbered 8, after V lost 6 bases and J lost 4 bases. The CDR3 loop spans 15 amino acids. CDR1 and CDR2 from the germline V gene are LGHNT and FRNRAP. This CDR3 is CASGQGDSRNEKLFF. CDR3 in DNA: TGTGCTAGTGGCCAAGGGGACAGCCGTAATGAAAAACTGTTTTTT.

The rearrangement links TRBV7-9 to TRBJ2-5; D may be TRBD1 (5 bases). This CDR3 region has 15 residues. The V end lost 3 bases, the J end lost 1 base, and 12 bases lay between the germline ends. Germline loops: CDR1 SEHNR, CDR2 FQNEAQ (reference sequence). The CDR3 region has the DNA TGTGCCAGCAGCTTTCAAGGGGTGGCCCAAGAGACCCAGTACTTC. It yields the protein CASSFQGVAQETQYF.